A single T cell receptor (beta chain) is shown here with its context. Original processing methods: Quantification of nucleated cells was approximated via reference gene primer amplification. This table comes from immunoSEQ multiplex PCR, and its TCRdb copy is limited to in-frame clones, with some not included. V and J calls and clone size are given by that table; D and trimming were obtained from the DNA. The sample has about 22,000 clones, 80% to 95% seen once. The entry originates in a study of blood T cell repertoires in COVID-19. Looking at the study overall: Sites across the United States, Italy and Spain contributed samples from acute and convalescent COVID-19. Sources were T cells, B-cell-depleted T cells, or PBMCs; the material itself was cDNA or gDNA.

The V end lost 3 bases, the J end lost 14 bases, and 14 bases lay between the germline ends. Germline CDR1 reads LNHDA; CDR2 reads SQIVND (reference sequence). CDR3 length equals 13 residues. The receptor was isolated from a woman in her seventies with active COVID-19. The sample consisted of peripheral blood. The V and J genes are TRBV19 and TRBJ1-6; D is unclear. CDR3 sequence reads: CASSIGEGATLHF. DNA of the CDR3: TGTGCCAGTAGTATCGGGGAGGGCGCCACCCTCCACTTT.